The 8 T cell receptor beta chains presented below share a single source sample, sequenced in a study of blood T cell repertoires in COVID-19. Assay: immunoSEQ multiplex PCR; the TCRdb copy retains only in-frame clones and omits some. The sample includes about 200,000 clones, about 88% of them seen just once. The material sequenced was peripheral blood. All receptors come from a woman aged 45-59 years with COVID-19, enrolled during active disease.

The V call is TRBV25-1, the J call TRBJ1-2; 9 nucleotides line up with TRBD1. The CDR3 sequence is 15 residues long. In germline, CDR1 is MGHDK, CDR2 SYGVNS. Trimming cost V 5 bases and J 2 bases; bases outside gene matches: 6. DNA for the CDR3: TGTGCCAGCAGTTCGACAGGGGGTGTAAACTATGGCTACACCTTC. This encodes CASSSTGGVNYGYTF.

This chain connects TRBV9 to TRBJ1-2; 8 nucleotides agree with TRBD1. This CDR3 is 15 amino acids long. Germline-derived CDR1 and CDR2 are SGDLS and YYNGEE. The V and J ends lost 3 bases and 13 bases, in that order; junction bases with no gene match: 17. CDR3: CASSAHDRGIVEITF. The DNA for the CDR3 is TGTGCCAGCAGCGCCCACGACAGGGGTATAGTAGAGATCACCTTC.

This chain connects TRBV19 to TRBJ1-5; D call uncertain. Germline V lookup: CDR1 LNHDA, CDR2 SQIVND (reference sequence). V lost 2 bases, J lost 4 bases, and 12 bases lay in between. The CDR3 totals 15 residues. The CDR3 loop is CASSILRRPNQPQHF. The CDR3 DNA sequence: TGTGCCAGTAGTATACTGCGGAGGCCAAATCAGCCCCAGCATTTT.

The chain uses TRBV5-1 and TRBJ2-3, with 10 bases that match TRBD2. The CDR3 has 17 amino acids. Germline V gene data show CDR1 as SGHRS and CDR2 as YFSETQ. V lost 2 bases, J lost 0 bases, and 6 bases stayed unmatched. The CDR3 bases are TGCGCCAGCAGCTTCTTTTTACTAGCGGGGAGCACAGATACGCAGTATTTT. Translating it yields CASSFFLLAGSTDTQYF. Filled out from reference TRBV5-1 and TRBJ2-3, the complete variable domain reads KAGVTQTPRYLIKTRGQQVTLSCSPISGHRSVSWYQQTPGQGLQFLFEYFSETQRNKGNFPGRFSGRQFSNSRSEMNVSTLELGDSALYLCASSFFLLAGSTDTQYFGPGTRLTVL.

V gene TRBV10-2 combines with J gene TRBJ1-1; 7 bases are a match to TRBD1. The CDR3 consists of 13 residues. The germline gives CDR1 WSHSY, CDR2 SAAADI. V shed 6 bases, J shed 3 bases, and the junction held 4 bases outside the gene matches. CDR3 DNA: TGCGCCAGCAGAAATACAGGGGACACTGAAGCTTTCTTT. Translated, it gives CASRNTGDTEAFF.

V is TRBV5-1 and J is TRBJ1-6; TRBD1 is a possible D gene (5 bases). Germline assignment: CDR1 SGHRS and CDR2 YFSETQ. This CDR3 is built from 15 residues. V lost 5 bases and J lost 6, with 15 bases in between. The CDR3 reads CASSSGLSGNSPLHF. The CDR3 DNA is TGCGCCAGCAGTTCAGGGTTATCGGGTAATTCACCCCTCCACTTT.

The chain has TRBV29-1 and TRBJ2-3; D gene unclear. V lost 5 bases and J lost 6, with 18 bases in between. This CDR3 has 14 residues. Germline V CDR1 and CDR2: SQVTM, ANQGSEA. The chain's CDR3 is CSVTISIGRDTQYF. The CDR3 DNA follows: TGCAGCGTTACTATAAGCATAGGTCGGGATACGCAGTATTTT.

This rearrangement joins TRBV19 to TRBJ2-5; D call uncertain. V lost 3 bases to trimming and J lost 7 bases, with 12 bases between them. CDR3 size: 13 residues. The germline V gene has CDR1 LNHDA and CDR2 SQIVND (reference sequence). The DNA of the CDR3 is TGTGCCAGTAGTATTGACCCTGGGCGGACCCAGTACTTC. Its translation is CASSIDPGRTQYF.